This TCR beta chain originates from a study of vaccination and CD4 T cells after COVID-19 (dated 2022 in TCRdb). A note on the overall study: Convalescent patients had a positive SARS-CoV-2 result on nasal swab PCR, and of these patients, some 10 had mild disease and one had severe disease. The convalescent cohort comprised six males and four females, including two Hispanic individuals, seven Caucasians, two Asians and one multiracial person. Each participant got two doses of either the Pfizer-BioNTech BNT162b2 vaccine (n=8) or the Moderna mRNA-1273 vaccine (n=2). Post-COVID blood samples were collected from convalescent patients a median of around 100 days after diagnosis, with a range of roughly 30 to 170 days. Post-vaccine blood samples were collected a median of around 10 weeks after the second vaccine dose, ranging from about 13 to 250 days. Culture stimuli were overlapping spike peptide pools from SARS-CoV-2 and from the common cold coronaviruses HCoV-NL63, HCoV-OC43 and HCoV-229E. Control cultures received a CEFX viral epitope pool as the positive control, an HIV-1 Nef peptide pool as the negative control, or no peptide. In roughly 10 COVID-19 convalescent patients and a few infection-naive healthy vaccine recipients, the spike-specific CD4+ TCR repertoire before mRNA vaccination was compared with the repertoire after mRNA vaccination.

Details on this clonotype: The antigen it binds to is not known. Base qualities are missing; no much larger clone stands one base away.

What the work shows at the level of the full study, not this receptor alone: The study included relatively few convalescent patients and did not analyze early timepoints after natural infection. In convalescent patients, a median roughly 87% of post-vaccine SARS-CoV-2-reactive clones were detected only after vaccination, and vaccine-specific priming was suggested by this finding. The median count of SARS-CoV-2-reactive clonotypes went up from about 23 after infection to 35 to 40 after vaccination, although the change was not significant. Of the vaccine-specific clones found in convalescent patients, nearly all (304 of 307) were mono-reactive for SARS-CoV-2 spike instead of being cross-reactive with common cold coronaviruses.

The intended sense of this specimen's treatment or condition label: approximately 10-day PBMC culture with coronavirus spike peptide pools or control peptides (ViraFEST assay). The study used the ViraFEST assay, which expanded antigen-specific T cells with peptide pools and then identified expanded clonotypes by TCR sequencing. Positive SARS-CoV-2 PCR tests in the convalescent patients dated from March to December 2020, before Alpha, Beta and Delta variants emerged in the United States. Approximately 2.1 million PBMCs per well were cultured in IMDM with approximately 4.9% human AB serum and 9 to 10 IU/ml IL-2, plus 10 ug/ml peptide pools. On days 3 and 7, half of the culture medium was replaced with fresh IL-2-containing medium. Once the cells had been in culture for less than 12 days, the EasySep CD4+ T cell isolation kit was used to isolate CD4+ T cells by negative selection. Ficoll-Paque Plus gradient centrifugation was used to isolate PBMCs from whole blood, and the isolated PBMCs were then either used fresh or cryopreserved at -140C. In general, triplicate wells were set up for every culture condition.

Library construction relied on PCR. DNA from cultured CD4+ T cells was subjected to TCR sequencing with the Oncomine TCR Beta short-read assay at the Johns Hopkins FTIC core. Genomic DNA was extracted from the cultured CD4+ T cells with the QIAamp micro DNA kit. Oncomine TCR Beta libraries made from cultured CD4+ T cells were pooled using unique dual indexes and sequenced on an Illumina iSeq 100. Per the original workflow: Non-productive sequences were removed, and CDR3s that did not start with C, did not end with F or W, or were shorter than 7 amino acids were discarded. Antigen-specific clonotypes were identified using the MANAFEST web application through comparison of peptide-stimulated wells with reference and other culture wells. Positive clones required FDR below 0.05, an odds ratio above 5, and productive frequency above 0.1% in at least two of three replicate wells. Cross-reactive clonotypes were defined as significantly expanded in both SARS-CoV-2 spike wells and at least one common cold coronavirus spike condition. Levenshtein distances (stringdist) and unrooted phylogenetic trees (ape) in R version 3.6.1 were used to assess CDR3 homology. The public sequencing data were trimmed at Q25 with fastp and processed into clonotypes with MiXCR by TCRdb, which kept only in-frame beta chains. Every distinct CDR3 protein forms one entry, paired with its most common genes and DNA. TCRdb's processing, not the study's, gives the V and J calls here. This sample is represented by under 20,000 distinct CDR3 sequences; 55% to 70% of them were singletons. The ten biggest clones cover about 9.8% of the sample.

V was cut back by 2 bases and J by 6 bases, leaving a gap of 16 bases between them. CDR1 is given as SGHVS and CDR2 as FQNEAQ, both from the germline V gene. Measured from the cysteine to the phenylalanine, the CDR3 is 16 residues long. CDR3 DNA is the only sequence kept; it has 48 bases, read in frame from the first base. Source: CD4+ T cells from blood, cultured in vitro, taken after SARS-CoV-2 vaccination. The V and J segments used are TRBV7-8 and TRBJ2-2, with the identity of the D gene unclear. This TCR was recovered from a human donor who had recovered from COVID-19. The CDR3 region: CASSLTRIPRAGELFF. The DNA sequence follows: TGTGCCAGCAGCTTAACCAGGATCCCTCGGGCCGGGGAGCTGTTTTTT.